These 22 T cell receptor beta chains originate from one sample sequenced in a study of blood T cell repertoires in COVID-19 (dated by TCRdb to 2020 to 2022). To prepare the library, the immunoSEQ multiplex PCR assay was applied. Not all clones reach the TCRdb copy of this immuneACCESS table, which keeps in-frame sequences only. Checked studies attribute under half of the gap to unresolved V genes and leave the rest unexplained. The sample table holds 200,000 or so clones, of which roughly 88% were seen once. About 4% of the sample is in the top ten clones. The material sequenced was PBMCs or T cells enriched from blood (not recorded which). These receptor sequences come from a woman in her 40s with acute COVID-19.

The CDR3 bases are TGTGCCAGCAGCGGGCCTAGCGGAGTAGATACGCAGTATTTT. This encodes CASSGPSGVDTQYF. The chain joins TRBV9 to TRBJ2-3; 7 nucleotides line up with TRBD2. The CDR3 has 14 residues. V was pared by 3 bases and J by 5 bases, with 6 bases of the junction left unmatched. The germline V gene encodes CDR1 SGDLS and CDR2 YYNGEE.

This clone was seen more than once but under ten times. V usage is TRBV6-6 and J usage is TRBJ1-1; D is undetermined. Trimming stripped 8 bases from V and 1 base from J, with 17 bases between. The germline CDR1 and CDR2 sequences are MNHNY and SVGAGI (reference sequence). This CDR3 contains 15 residues. The CDR3 region has the DNA TGTGCCAGCGGGAGTAGTGTAATGGCGAACACTGAAGCTTTCTTT. Protein sequence: CASGSSVMANTEAFF.

The V call is TRBV5-1, the J call TRBJ2-3; D gene unclear. Trimming pared 0 bases from V and 2 bases from J, leaving 13 bases between. The CDR3 loop spans 16 amino acids. CDR1 is SGHRS, CDR2 YFSETQ, per germline. CDR3 residues: CASSLVTGRPTDTQYF. CDR3 DNA sequence: TGCGCCAGCAGCTTGGTCACGGGTAGGCCCACAGATACGCAGTATTTT.

The count of this clone is one. The chain combines TRBV6-2 or TRBV6-3 with TRBJ1-1; TRBD1 matches at 9 bases. CDR3 size: 16 residues. Losses at the gene ends were 4 bases for V and 1 base for J; bases not matched to a gene: 7. Germline V gene data show CDR1 as MNHEY and CDR2 as SVGEGT. CDR3 nucleotides: TGTGCCAGCAGTTCGACAGGGGGAAGTCGGAACACTGAAGCTTTCTTT. This codes for CASSSTGGSRNTEAFF.

This clone was observed a single time. The genes are TRBV2 and TRBJ2-7; D gene unclear. The V end was cut by 1 base, the J end by 10 bases, with 20 bases between. CDR1 is SNHLY and CDR2 is FYNNEI in the germline V gene. This CDR3 contains 15 residues. The CDR3 spells CASSEEAGIASLQYF. The CDR3 DNA reads as TGTGCCAGCAGTGAAGAGGCAGGAATCGCCTCGCTACAGTACTTC.

The chain employs TRBV7-8 and TRBJ2-3; D unresolved. This CDR3 has 16 amino acids. Germline V gene sequence: CDR1 SGHVS, CDR2 FQNEAQ. Trimming removed 0 bases at V and 6 bases at J, with 16 bases between. For the CDR3, the DNA is TGTGCCAGCAGCTTAGCCCCAGGTCTCTACGAGGATACGCAGTATTTT. It translates to CASSLAPGLYEDTQYF.

The rearrangement links TRBV6-2 or TRBV6-3 to TRBJ2-1; 12 bases align to TRBD2. The CDR3 contains 17 residues. V lost 0 bases to trimming and J lost 7 bases; unmatched junction nucleotides: 7. The germline CDR1 and CDR2 sequences are MNHEY and SVGEGT. The CDR3 DNA follows: TGTGCCAGCAGTTACTCGACTAGCGGGGGCCCACGGAATGAGCAGTTCTTC. Translated, it gives CASSYSTSGGPRNEQFF.

This clone appeared a few times. The rearrangement uses TRBV5-1 and TRBJ1-5, with D hard to call. Germline V lookup: CDR1 SGHRS, CDR2 YFSETQ. V dropped 5 bases and J dropped 0 bases, with 6 bases sitting between them. The CDR3 is 13 amino acids. The chain's CDR3 is CASSKYSNQPQHF. DNA for the CDR3: TGCGCCAGCAGTAAATATAGCAATCAGCCCCAGCATTTT.

The chain employs TRBV9 and TRBJ2-2; D possibly corresponds to TRBD1 (6 bases). Trimming pared 6 bases from V and 0 bases from J, leaving 6 bases between. There are 13 residues in the CDR3. The germline V gene encodes CDR1 SGDLS and CDR2 YYNGEE. The CDR3 bases are TGTGCCAGCAAGGGGGCGAACACCGGGGAGCTGTTTTTT. Encoded protein: CASKGANTGELFF.

The chain uses TRBV19 and TRBJ1-5; TRBD1 matches 9 bases. Germline assignment: CDR1 LNHDA and CDR2 SQIVND (reference sequence). CDR3 length equals 15 residues. Trimming removed 5 bases from V and 1 base from J; junction bases left unmatched: 3. The DNA for the CDR3 is TGTGCCAGTAGTCAGGACAGGGGAAGCAATCAGCCCCAGCATTTT. Its translation: CASSQDRGSNQPQHF.

The chain recombines TRBV18 with TRBJ1-5; the match to TRBD1 covers 7 bases. The trim removed 5 bases at V and 9 bases at J, leaving 4 bases unmatched. Germline assignment: CDR1 KGHSH and CDR2 LQKENI. The CDR3 length is 12 residues. CDR3 sequence (DNA): TGTGCCAGCTCAACAGGGGATGCGCCCCAGCATTTT. It translates to CASSTGDAPQHF.

The chain employs TRBV7-9 and TRBJ2-7; maybe TRBD1 (6 bases). There are 15 residues in the CDR3. Trimming removed 4 bases at V and 3 bases at J, with 16 bases between. Per the germline V gene, CDR1 is SEHNR and CDR2 is FQNEAQ (reference sequence). In DNA form, the CDR3 reads TGTGCCAGCAGCTACGGTGCCAGGGGAAACTACGAGCAGTACTTC. Translated, it gives CASSYGARGNYEQYF.

The rearrangement links TRBV23-1 to TRBJ2-7, with D perhaps matching TRBD1 (7 bases). TRBV23-1 is marked as an open reading frame, function uncertain. The CDR3 length is 12 residues. Trimming stripped 7 bases from V and 7 bases from J, with 14 bases between. The CDR3 coding sequence is TGCGCCAGCACGGAGGGGGCGGGGGAGCAGTACTTC. Translation: CASTEGAGEQYF.

J is TRBJ2-2 and V is TRBV6-2 or TRBV6-3, with D maybe TRBD2 (5 bases). This CDR3 has 14 amino acids. Germline V gene lookup returns CDR1 MNHEY and CDR2 SVGEGT. Trimming took 1 base from V and 7 from J, leaving 10 bases between them. The CDR3 DNA reads TGTGCCAGCAGTTACTTATCGGGAATCGGGGAGCTGTTTTTT. It translates to CASSYLSGIGELFF.

V usage is TRBV9 and J usage is TRBJ2-3, with 7 positions matching TRBD1. The junction had 4 bases not matched to a gene; V was cut back by 3 bases and J by 0 bases. CDR1 is SGDLS and CDR2 is YYNGEE in the germline V gene. The CDR3 loop spans 15 amino acids. CDR3 region: CASSGQGHSTDTQYF. CDR3 bases: TGTGCCAGCAGCGGACAGGGCCATAGCACAGATACGCAGTATTTT.

The genes are TRBV3-1 (or the pseudogene TRBV3-2) and TRBJ2-2; D not certain. The CDR3 runs to 16 residues. Germline V lookup: CDR1 LGHDT, CDR2 YNNKEL (reference sequence). V was trimmed by 1 base and J by 3 bases, leaving 12 bases between them. CDR3 region: CASSQVKLTDTGELFF. For the CDR3, the DNA is TGTGCCAGCAGCCAAGTGAAACTGACTGACACCGGGGAGCTGTTTTTT.

The gene calls are TRBV18 and TRBJ1-2, with 10 bases fitting TRBD1. Trimming removed 3 bases from V and 9 bases from J; junction bases left unmatched: 7. CDR1 KGHSH and CDR2 LQKENI come from the germline V gene. CDR3 length: 14 amino acids. The CDR3 DNA sequence: TGTGCCAGCTCACCGCCGGGACAGGGGTTGAGCTACACCTTC. The encoded protein is CASSPPGQGLSYTF. Variable domain in full (rest from reference TRBV18 and TRBJ1-2): NAGVMQNPRHLVRRRGQEARLRCSPMKGHSHVYWYRQLPEEGLKFMVYLQKENIIDESGMPKERFSAEFPKEGPSILRIQQVVRGDSAAYFCASSPPGQGLSYTFGSGTRLTVV.

CDR3 sequence: CASSPGRDNQPQHF. In DNA form, the CDR3 reads TGTGCCAGTAGTCCGGGAAGGGACAATCAGCCCCAGCATTTT. V is TRBV19 and J is TRBJ1-5, with D unclear. The germline V gene encodes CDR1 LNHDA and CDR2 SQIVND (reference sequence). With 5 bases removed from V and 3 bases from J, the gap between germline ends came to 11 bases. The CDR3 runs to 14 residues.

The chain employs TRBV24-1 and TRBJ2-1; 13 nucleotides match TRBD2. This CDR3 comprises 16 residues. Germline CDR1 is KGHDR and CDR2 is SFDVKD. With V trimmed by 3 bases and J by 6 bases, 4 bases remained unmatched. This CDR3 reads CATSDPRLAGGNEQFF. In nucleotides, the CDR3 is TGTGCCACCAGTGATCCCAGACTAGCGGGGGGCAATGAGCAGTTCTTC.

The chain uses TRBV29-1 and TRBJ1-1, with 10 positions matching TRBD1. Germline CDR1 is SQVTM and CDR2 is ANQGSEA. The CDR3 sequence is 13 residues long. Unmatched junction bases numbered 5, after V lost 7 bases and J lost 3 bases. The CDR3 region is CSAGDRGYTEAFF. CDR3 DNA sequence: TGCAGCGCCGGGGACAGGGGATACACTGAAGCTTTCTTT.

J is TRBJ2-7 and V is TRBV28; possible D gene TRBD2, 5 bases. Trimming shortened V by 4 bases and J by 5 bases, and 6 bases separated the two germline ends. The CDR3 runs 11 residues. Germline loops: CDR1 MDHEN, CDR2 SYDVKM. CDR3 loop: CASSYGDEQYV. In nucleotides, the CDR3 is TGTGCCAGCAGTTACGGGGACGAGCAGTACGTC.

The chain joins TRBV6-5 to TRBJ2-7; 10 bases line up with TRBD2. J was trimmed by 6 bases and V by 8 bases; bases with no gene match: 4. The CDR3 sequence is 12 residues long. The germline CDR1 and CDR2 sequences are MNHEY and SVGAGI. This CDR3 is CASSAGGLEQYV. CDR3 DNA sequence: TGTGCCAGCTCAGCGGGGGGGCTCGAGCAGTACGTC.